These T cell receptor beta chains were read from a single sample in a study of low-dose radiotherapy and immunotherapy resistance in tumors. TCRdb called the reads again in MiXCR, with one record for every CDR3 protein. In the table there are tens of thousands of distinct CDR3 sequences, 15% to 20% of which are singletons. Sample: PBMCs, taken before treatment. The source of these receptors is a male donor with prostate cancer. CDR3s include the opening cysteine and the closing phenylalanine or tryptophan. Fields, in order: D gene, J gene, clone size, V gene, CDR3 protein, CDR3 DNA. D genes are given only for firm matches. Size tells how often a clone was seen (once, few, many) or the class of an expanded clone, and some rows leave it out.

>.|TRBJ2-5|many|TRBV7-2
CASDKRGGPAGETQYF
TGTGCCAGCGACAAAAGGGGGGGGCCGGCAGGAGAGACCCAGTACTTC
>.|TRBJ1-1|many|TRBV7-2
CASSFSGDGTEAFF
TGTGCCAGCAGCTTTTCAGGGGATGGCACTGAAGCTTTCTTT
>TRBD1|TRBJ1-6|many|TRBV19
CASSIDRGNSPLHF
TGTGCCAGTAGTATTGACAGGGGAAATTCACCCCTCCACTTT
>.|TRBJ2-4|many|TRBV12-5
CASGFAGQRRIAKNIQYF
TGTGCTAGTGGTTTTGCGGGACAGAGGAGAATAGCCAAAAACATTCAGTACTTC
>.|TRBJ2-3|many|TRBV30
CAWSVRDTQYF
TGTGCCTGGAGTGTACGAGATACGCAGTATTTT
>TRBD1|TRBJ1-5|many|TRBV29-1
CSGGQGKGQPQHF
TGCAGCGGGGGACAGGGGAAAGGTCAGCCCCAGCATTTT
>TRBD1|TRBJ2-3|many|TRBV2
CASGAAFLRGTAGFTDTQYF
TGTGCCAGCGGGGCGGCCTTTCTCCGTGGGACAGCCGGGTTCACAGATACGCAGTATTTT
>.|TRBJ1-1|.|TRBV3-1
CASREQEINTEAFF
TGTGCCAGCAGAGAACAGGAAATAAACACTGAAGCTTTCTTT
>TRBD1|TRBJ1-1|many|TRBV6-2/TRBV6-3
CASRRQGQSSTEAFF
TGTGCCAGCAGACGACAGGGACAGAGTTCCACTGAAGCTTTCTTT
>TRBD1|TRBJ2-2|few|TRBV5-4
CASSSYRGAGTGELFF
TGTGCCAGCAGCTCATACAGGGGGGCGGGCACCGGGGAGCTGTTTTTT
>TRBD1|TRBJ2-5|many|TRBV7-2
CASSLGTGETQYF
TGTGCCAGCAGCTTGGGGACAGGAGAGACCCAGTACTTC
>TRBD2|TRBJ2-2|many|TRBV5-1
CASSLTVALAGTGSGELFF
TGCGCCAGCAGCTTAACAGTCGCACTAGCGGGAACCGGATCCGGGGAGCTGTTTTTT
>.|TRBJ2-5|many|TRBV20-1
CSARAGMGEETQYF
TGCAGTGCTAGGGCGGGGATGGGAGAAGAGACCCAGTACTTC
>.|TRBJ1-2|many|TRBV15
CATSREDKANYGYTF
TGTGCCACCAGCAGAGAAGACAAAGCTAACTATGGCTACACCTTC
>.|TRBJ1-4|.|TRBV29-1
CSVEDRRRGYEKLFF
TGCAGCGTTGAAGATAGGCGGCGGGGTTATGAAAAACTGTTTTTT
>.|TRBJ2-7|many|TRBV2
CASSEGTEPSYEQYF
TGTGCCAGCAGTGAAGGAACGGAACCGTCCTACGAGCAGTACTTC
>.|TRBJ2-3|many|TRBV29-1
CSVVAGDTDTQYF
TGCAGCGTTGTGGCAGGAGACACAGATACGCAGTATTTT
>.|TRBJ2-5|many|TRBV23-1
CASSPAETQYF
TGCGCCAGCAGTCCTGCGGAGACCCAGTACTTC
>.|TRBJ2-2|many|TRBV18
CASSPPDSANTGELFF
TGTGCCAGCTCACCACCGGACTCCGCGAACACCGGGGAGCTGTTTTTT
>.|TRBJ2-7|many|TRBV19
CASRNKGVPGEQYF
TGTGCCAGTAGAAACAAAGGGGTTCCGGGCGAGCAGTACTTC
>.|TRBJ2-2|many|TRBV5-1
CASSLATYEELFF
TGCGCCAGCAGCTTGGCAACATATGAGGAGCTGTTTTTT
>TRBD2|TRBJ2-1|many|TRBV6-1
CASCSGGGEQFF
TGTGCCAGCTGTAGCGGGGGCGGTGAGCAGTTCTTC
>TRBD1|TRBJ1-5|many|TRBV4-2
CASSQITGGPQHF
TGTGCCAGCAGCCAAATTACAGGGGGCCCCCAGCATTTT
>TRBD2|TRBJ2-3|many|TRBV5-6
CASSLIAGGTDTQYF
TGTGCCAGCAGCTTGATAGCGGGGGGTACAGATACGCAGTATTTT
>TRBD1|TRBJ1-1|many|TRBV10-2
CASRQGGIRTEAFF
TGCGCCAGCAGACAAGGGGGCATAAGGACTGAAGCTTTCTTT